The 2 T cell receptor beta chains reported below all come from one sample, sequenced in a study of CD8 T cells in Susac syndrome. A quantity of roughly 0.5 to 1 ug RNA underwent reverse transcription using random hexamers. MiXCR, applied by TCRdb to the immunoSEQ multiplex PCR reads, yields one record per CDR3 protein. The data hold more than 80,000 distinct CDR3 sequences, with roughly 94% observed a single time. The material sequenced was CD8+ T cells from PBMCs. The source of these receptors is a human donor with Susac syndrome.

In this sample, this clonotype turned up a few times. The J gene is TRBJ2-7, the V gene TRBV20-1; TRBD1 matches 8 bases. CDR3 size: 13 residues. The ends lost 1 base at V and 5 bases at J; junction bases unmatched: 4. Germline V lookup: CDR1 DFQATT, CDR2 SNEGSKA (reference sequence). In DNA form, the CDR3 reads TGCAGTGCTAGAGCGGACAGGGTGGACGAGCAGTACTTC. Translating it yields CSARADRVDEQYF.

The genes are TRBV7-9 and TRBJ2-1; 7 bases agree with TRBD1. With 4 bases clipped from V and 4 bases from J, the junction kept 10 bases outside the gene matches. The CDR3 has 16 amino acids. The germline CDR1 and CDR2 sequences are SEHNR and FQNEAQ (reference sequence). CDR3 coding DNA: TGTGCCAGCAGCTCGACGGGACAGAGATCTTACAATGAGCAGTTCTTC. As protein: CASSSTGQRSYNEQFF.